Below are 23 T cell receptor beta chains sequenced from a single sample in a study of T-cell memory formation after mild COVID-19. MiXCR, applied by TCRdb to the 5' RACE reads, yields one record per CDR3 protein. The data contain roughly 250,000 distinct CDR3 sequences, 16% of them singletons. Sequenced sample: PBMCs or a T cell subset sorted from them (not recorded which). The origin of the receptors is a man between 18 and 35 years old who had mild COVID-19 (a few samples of this study predate the infection). Cell type and time point are not known.

The sample holds a few counts of this clonotype. The chain combines TRBV14 with TRBJ2-7; 7 nucleotides line up with TRBD2. The CDR3 is made up of 14 amino acids. J was trimmed by 2 bases and V by 4 bases; bases with no gene match: 5. Looked up from germline, CDR1 is SGHDN and CDR2 is FVKESK. Here the CDR3 reads CASSRIAGAYEQYV. The CDR3 DNA is TGTGCCAGCAGCCGTATCGCGGGGGCCTACGAGCAGTACGTC.

This clonotype has a handful of counts. The gene calls are TRBV7-9 and TRBJ1-2; D is unclear. V was cut by 5 bases and J by 5 bases, with 15 bases left in between. Germline CDR1 is SEHNR and CDR2 is FQNEAQ (reference sequence). The CDR3 has 14 amino acids. The CDR3 DNA is TGTGCCAGCAGCCCTCGCGCAGTGGGTTATGGCTACACCTTC. Translated, it gives CASSPRAVGYGYTF.

V and J are TRBV9 and TRBJ1-5; D gene uncertain. Trimming took 0 bases from V and 4 from J, leaving 8 bases between them. This CDR3 contains 14 residues. Looked up from germline, CDR1 is SGDLS and CDR2 is YYNGEE. CDR3 sequence: CASSVEPENQPQHF. CDR3 in DNA: TGTGCCAGCAGCGTAGAACCAGAAAATCAGCCCCAGCATTTT.

The V call is TRBV12-3 or TRBV12-4, the J call TRBJ2-5, with TRBD2 matching over 8 bases. After removal of 6 bases from V and 7 bases from J, the junction contained 13 bases not matched to a gene. The CDR3 spans 15 residues. CDR3 in amino acids: CASSSSGSLSGTQYF. The CDR3, as DNA: TGTGCCAGCAGCTCCAGCGGGAGCCTCTCGGGGACCCAGTACTTC.

The J gene is TRBJ2-7, the V gene TRBV6-4, with 8 bases matching TRBD1. In germline, CDR1 is MRHNA, CDR2 SNTAGT. The CDR3 is 13 amino acids. The J segment lost 3 bases and the V segment lost 4 bases, leaving 2 bases of the junction unmatched. DNA for the CDR3: TGTGCCAGCAGTGTTGACAGGGGCTACGAGCAGTACTTC. Translated: CASSVDRGYEQYF.

In this sample, this clonotype turned up many times. This chain connects TRBV10-2 to TRBJ2-7, with D perhaps TRBD1 or TRBD2 (5 bases each). V lost 8 bases and J lost 6, with 17 bases in between. The CDR3 loop spans 13 amino acids. Germline V gene lookup returns CDR1 WSHSY and CDR2 SAAADI. This CDR3 is CASRFIGGSEQYF. CDR3 DNA sequence: TGCGCCAGCCGGTTTATTGGGGGTAGCGAGCAGTACTTC.

The chain combines TRBV12-3 or TRBV12-4 with TRBJ2-5, with D possibly TRBD2 on 6 matching bases. The CDR3 is 13 residues long. Trimming removed 7 bases from V and 5 bases from J, with 14 bases in between. In DNA, the CDR3 is TGTGCCAGCACCCGGGAGATGGGGGAGACCCAGTACTTC. It encodes CASTREMGETQYF.

This sequence joins TRBV11-2 and TRBJ2-1; 8 bases match TRBD2. From germline, CDR1 is SGHAT and CDR2 FQNNGV. V trimming: 6 bases; J trimming: 10 bases; junction bases outside the gene matches: 14. CDR3 length equals 15 residues. The CDR3, as DNA: TGTGCCAGCAGACAGTTAGCGGGGACGTGGGACGAGCAGTTCTTC. It yields the protein CASRQLAGTWDEQFF.

This clonotype was recorded a few times. This chain connects TRBV3-1 to TRBJ2-7, with 14 bases that match TRBD2. The CDR3 is made up of 16 amino acids. The trim removed 3 bases at V and 6 bases at J, leaving 7 bases unmatched. Germline assignment: CDR1 LGHDT and CDR2 YNNKEL (reference sequence). CDR3 coding DNA: TGTGCCAGCAGCCAGGAATCCGGACTAGCGGGGGGCGAGCAGTACTTC. It translates to CASSQESGLAGGEQYF.

This clonotype occurred a few times. The genes are TRBV9 and TRBJ2-5, with 11 bases fitting TRBD2. From germline, CDR1 is SGDLS and CDR2 YYNGEE. CDR3 length: 18 amino acids. V trimming: 0 bases; J trimming: 4 bases; junction bases outside the gene matches: 11. CDR3 loop: CASSVASLAGGLGETQYF. The DNA for the CDR3 is TGTGCCAGCAGCGTAGCTTCTCTAGCGGGGGGCCTCGGAGAGACCCAGTACTTC.

The rearrangement uses TRBV6-5 and TRBJ1-2; D is uncertain. The V end was cut by 10 bases, the J end by 0 bases, with 12 bases between. The length of the CDR3 is 13 residues. Germline loops: CDR1 MNHEY, CDR2 SVGAGI. The CDR3 loop reads CAIGHGPNYGYTF. For the CDR3, the DNA is TGTGCCATAGGTCATGGACCTAACTATGGCTACACCTTC.

This chain joins TRBV3-1 and TRBJ1-5, with D unresolved. Germline V gene data show CDR1 as LGHDT and CDR2 as YNNKEL (reference sequence). The V end was cut by 4 bases, the J end by 6 bases, with 10 bases between. This CDR3 has 13 amino acids. DNA for the CDR3: TGTGCCAGCAGCCGCGAAACGGGTCAGCCCCAGCATTTT. This gives the protein CASSRETGQPQHF.

The chain uses TRBV12-3 or TRBV12-4 and TRBJ2-5, with TRBD1 matching over 9 bases. The length of the CDR3 is 17 residues. Trimming at V came to 5 bases and at J to 5 bases, leaving 15 bases not matched to a gene. CDR3 nucleotide sequence: TGTGCCAGCAGTCCAAGGTTCGGGACAGGGAGGAACGAGACCCAGTACTTC. The encoded protein is CASSPRFGTGRNETQYF.

The gene calls are TRBV14 and TRBJ1-1, with D maybe TRBD1 (6 bases). The V and J ends lost 4 bases and 4 bases respectively, with 16 bases between them. Germline assignment: CDR1 SGHDN and CDR2 FVKESK. The CDR3 length is 15 residues. CDR3 residues: CASSPLVGGGTEAFF. The CDR3 DNA reads TGTGCCAGCAGCCCGCTTGTTGGGGGCGGCACTGAAGCTTTCTTT.

This clonotype was seen a few times. The gene calls are TRBV28 and TRBJ2-1; D remains unclear. Germline CDR1 reads MDHEN; CDR2 reads SYDVKM. The CDR3 is made up of 14 amino acids. V dropped 6 bases and J dropped 4 bases, with 13 bases sitting between them. Written as DNA, the CDR3 is TGTGCCAGCAGACCAACCGGACGGTACAATGAGCAGTTCTTC. It codes for CASRPTGRYNEQFF.

This clonotype has a handful of counts. The rearrangement links TRBV7-9 to TRBJ1-6; D uncertain. The length of the CDR3 is 13 residues. The V and J ends lost 5 bases and 7 bases respectively, with 9 bases between them. Germline V gene data show CDR1 as SEHNR and CDR2 as FQNEAQ (reference sequence). CDR3 nucleotide sequence: TGTGCCAGCAGCCCTCGGACGAATTCACCCCTCCACTTT. This codes for CASSPRTNSPLHF. Full variable domain (rest looked up from reference TRBV7-9 and TRBJ1-6): DTGVSQNPRHKITKRGQNVTFRCDPISEHNRLYWYRQTLGQGPEFLTYFQNEAQLEKSRLLSDRFSAERPKGSFSTLEIQRTEQGDSAMYLCASSPRTNSPLHFGNGTRLTVT.

This clonotype occurred a few times. This chain connects TRBV28 to TRBJ1-2, with D possibly TRBD1 on 6 matching bases. V gave up 3 bases and J gave up 7 bases, with 15 bases separating them. Germline assignment: CDR1 MDHEN and CDR2 SYDVKM. The CDR3 has 14 residues. CDR3 nucleotides: TGTGCCAGCAGTTTTAGGGACACCTTTTTTGGCTACACCTTC. It codes for CASSFRDTFFGYTF.

The rearrangement links TRBV7-9 to TRBJ2-5, with D tentatively TRBD1 or TRBD2 (5 bases each). The V gene's germline CDR1 is SEHNR and CDR2 FQNEAQ (reference sequence). Trimming pared 3 bases from V and 3 bases from J, leaving 17 bases between. The CDR3 runs 16 residues. CDR3: CASSFLSDGAEETQYF. Written as DNA, the CDR3 is TGTGCCAGCAGCTTCCTGTCAGACGGGGCCGAAGAGACCCAGTACTTC.

This clonotype was observed a handful of times. The chain combines TRBV7-2 with TRBJ1-1; D is unresolved. Trimming shortened V by 5 bases and J by 6 bases, and 7 bases separated the two germline ends. The CDR3 is 11 residues long. Germline values: CDR1 SGHTA, CDR2 FQGNSA. In DNA form, the CDR3 reads TGTGCCAGCAGCCCGGTTCCTGAAGCTTTCTTT. As protein: CASSPVPEAFF. The full variable domain, with the rest looked up from reference TRBV7-2 and TRBJ1-1, is GAGVSQSPSNKVTEKGKDVELRCDPISGHTALYWYRQSLGQGLEFLIYFQGNSAPDKSGLPSDRFSAERTGGSVSTLTIQRTQQEDSAVYLCASSPVPEAFFGQGTRLTVV.

This clonotype turned up a few times. CDR3 sequence (DNA): TGCGCCAGCAGGACTGGGGGTCGAGCAGATACGCAGTATTTT. Protein product: CASRTGGRADTQYF. This rearrangement joins TRBV5-1 to TRBJ2-3; D is perhaps TRBD1 or TRBD2 (5 bases each). Deletions cut 5 bases from V and 4 bases from J, with 14 bases between. Germline lookup yields CDR1 SGHRS and CDR2 YFSETQ. The CDR3 loop spans 14 amino acids.

This clonotype appeared a few times. This chain uses TRBV4-3 with TRBJ2-1, with D possibly being TRBD1 (5 bases). Germline assignment: CDR1 LGHNA and CDR2 YSLEER. There are 15 residues in the CDR3. V gave up 4 bases and J gave up 6 bases, with 16 bases separating them. CDR3 residues: CASSRLVGRANEQFF. For the CDR3, the DNA is TGCGCCAGCAGCCGCCTGGTCGGCAGGGCCAATGAGCAGTTCTTC.

In this sample, this clonotype turned up a few times. The rearrangement links TRBV5-1 to TRBJ1-4; 7 positions agree with TRBD1. The CDR3 covers 16 residues. The ends lost 2 bases at V and 8 bases at J; junction bases unmatched: 12. CDR1 is SGHRS, CDR2 YFSETQ, per germline. The CDR3: CASSLGVRGQGEKLFF. The CDR3 bases are TGCGCCAGCAGCTTAGGGGTGAGGGGGCAAGGAGAAAAACTGTTTTTT.

The DNA of the CDR3 is TGCGCCAGCACCTCTTCGGGGCGTGCCGTCGAAAAACTGTTTTTT. Protein sequence: CASTSSGRAVEKLFF. The genes are TRBV5-1 and TRBJ1-4; D might be TRBD1 (5 bases). This CDR3 has 15 residues. V gave up 6 bases and J gave up 8 bases, with 20 bases separating them. Germline values: CDR1 SGHRS, CDR2 YFSETQ.